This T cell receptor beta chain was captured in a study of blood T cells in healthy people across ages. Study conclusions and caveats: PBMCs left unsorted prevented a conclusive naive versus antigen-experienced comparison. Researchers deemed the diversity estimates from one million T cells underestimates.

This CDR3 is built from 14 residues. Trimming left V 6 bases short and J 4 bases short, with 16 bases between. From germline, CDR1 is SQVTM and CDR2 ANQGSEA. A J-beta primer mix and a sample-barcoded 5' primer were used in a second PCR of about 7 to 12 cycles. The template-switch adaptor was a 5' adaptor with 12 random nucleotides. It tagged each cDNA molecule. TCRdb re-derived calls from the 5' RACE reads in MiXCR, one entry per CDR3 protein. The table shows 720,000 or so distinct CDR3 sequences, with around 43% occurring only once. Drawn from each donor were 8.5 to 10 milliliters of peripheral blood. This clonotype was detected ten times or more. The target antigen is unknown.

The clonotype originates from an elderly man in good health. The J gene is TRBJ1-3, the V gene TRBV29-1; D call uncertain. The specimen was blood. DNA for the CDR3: TGCAGCGTATTCTCGGGAGGGCTCGGAAACACCATATATTTT. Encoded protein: CSVFSGGLGNTIYF.